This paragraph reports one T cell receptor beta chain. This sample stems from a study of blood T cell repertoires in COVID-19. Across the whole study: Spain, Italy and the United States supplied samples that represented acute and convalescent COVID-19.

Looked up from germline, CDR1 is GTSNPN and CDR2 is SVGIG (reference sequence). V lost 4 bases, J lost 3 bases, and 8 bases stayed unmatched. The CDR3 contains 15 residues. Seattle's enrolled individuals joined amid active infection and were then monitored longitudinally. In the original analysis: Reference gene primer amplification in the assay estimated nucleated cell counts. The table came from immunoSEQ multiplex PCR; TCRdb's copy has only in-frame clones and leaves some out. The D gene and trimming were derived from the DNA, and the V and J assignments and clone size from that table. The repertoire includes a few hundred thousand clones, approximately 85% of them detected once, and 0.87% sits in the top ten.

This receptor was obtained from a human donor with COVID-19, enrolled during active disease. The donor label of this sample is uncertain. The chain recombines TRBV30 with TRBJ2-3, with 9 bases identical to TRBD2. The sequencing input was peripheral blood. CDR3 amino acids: CAWTLAGEGTDTQYF. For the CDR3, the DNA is TGTGCCTGGACGTTAGCGGGAGAAGGTACAGATACGCAGTATTTT.